Shown below are 31 T cell receptor beta chains from a single sample sequenced in a study of T-cell reconstitution after alpha-beta-depleted transplantation in children (dated by TCRdb to about 2016). The sample's treatment or condition, from its label and the paper: allogeneic hematopoietic cell transplantation with graft depleted of TCRalphabeta T cells and CD19 B cells. Libraries came from PCR. The data were produced on an Illumina HiSeq 2500. TCR libraries were prepared with molecular barcoding, using unique molecular identifiers to normalize TCRbeta repertoire quantification. TCRdb redid the processing of the public reads, applying fastp at Q25 and MiXCR, and retained in-frame beta chains. Duplicate CDR3 protein sequences are folded into a single record with the most common DNA and genes. Recorded for this sample are about 580,000 distinct CDR3 sequences; around 27% of them occurred a single time. Less than 40% of the sample belongs to the ten largest clones.

The sample consisted of PBMCs, taken before TCRalphabeta/CD19-depleted stem cell transplant. The receptors originated from a boy under two years old with Wiskott-Aldrich syndrome, due to receive a stem cell transplant.

The rearrangement uses TRBV21-1 and TRBJ2-5; the listed D gene, TRBD2, was not tested against the DNA. TRBV21-1 is marked as a pseudogene. The CDR3 contains 20 residues. The CDR3 region is CASSKKDPGLAGGDQETQYF. Written as DNA, the CDR3 is TGTGCCAGCAGCAAAAAGGACCCGGGACTAGCGGGAGGAGACCAAGAGACCCAGTACTTC.

This clonotype turned up a few times. The V call is TRBV7-9, the J call TRBJ1-3; D ambiguous. The CDR3 sequence is 15 residues long. The V and J ends lost 2 bases and 0 bases respectively, with 8 bases between them. Germline V CDR1 and CDR2: SEHNR, FQNEAQ (reference sequence). DNA of the CDR3: TGTGCCAGCAGCTTATCTGCTCTCTCTGGAAACACCATATATTTT. The encoded protein is CASSLSALSGNTIYF.

This clonotype was observed once. In DNA form, the CDR3 reads TGTGCCAGCAGCCGCCGACAGAGCTCTGGAAACACCATATATTTT. Protein product: CASSRRQSSGNTIYF. This chain links TRBV14 with TRBJ1-3; a possible D gene is TRBD1 (5 bases). Germline V gene lookup returns CDR1 SGHDN and CDR2 FVKESK. The CDR3 length is 15 residues. Trimming shortened V by 4 bases and J by 0 bases, and 10 bases separated the two germline ends.

Only a few counts were recorded for this clonotype. The chain employs TRBV11-2 and TRBJ2-1, with a tentative D call TRBD2 (6 bases). This CDR3 comprises 14 residues. Trimming cost V 3 bases and J 2 bases, with 8 bases left between them. CDR1 SGHAT and CDR2 FQNNGV come from the germline V gene. CDR3 sequence reads: CASSFSGPYNEQFF. As DNA, the CDR3 is TGTGCCAGCAGCTTTAGCGGCCCCTACAATGAGCAGTTCTTC.

This clonotype has more than one count but fewer than ten. The V and J genes are TRBV29-1 and TRBJ1-2; a weak D match, TRBD1 (5 bases). The CDR3 is 13 residues long. CDR1 and CDR2 from the germline V gene are SQVTM and ANQGSEA. V gave up 5 bases and J gave up 4 bases, with 14 bases separating them. CDR3 in amino acids: CSVYTTGRYGYTF. The CDR3 coding sequence is TGCAGCGTTTACACTACAGGACGCTATGGCTACACCTTC.

The table lists this clonotype with a few counts. The rearrangement joins TRBV7-8 to TRBJ2-7, with TRBD1 identical over 10 bases. Per the germline V gene, CDR1 is SGHVS and CDR2 is FQNEAQ. The CDR3 extends over 16 amino acids. V lost 3 bases and J lost 4; bases outside the gene matches: 9. The CDR3 protein is CASSFTPGQGRYEQYF. The CDR3 nucleotides read TGTGCCAGCAGCTTTACACCGGGACAGGGGAGGTACGAGCAGTACTTC. The whole variable domain, remainder taken from reference TRBV7-8 and TRBJ2-7, is GAGVSQSPRYKVAKRGQDVALRCDPISGHVSLFWYQQALGQGPEFLTYFQNEAQLDKSGLPSDRFFAERPEGSVSTLKIQRTQQEDSAVYLCASSFTPGQGRYEQYFGPGTRLTVT.

V is TRBV5-1 and J is TRBJ2-7; 11 bases fit TRBD2. Germline trimming cut 3 bases from V and 4 bases from J; bases unmatched to any gene: 6. Germline lookup yields CDR1 SGHRS and CDR2 YFSETQ. This CDR3 contains 15 residues. The CDR3 coding sequence is TGCGCCAGCAGCTCCGGGACTAGCGGCGTTTACGAGCAGTACTTC. It translates to CASSSGTSGVYEQYF.

The chain uses TRBV12-3 or TRBV12-4 and TRBJ2-3, with D uncertain. Trimming left V 1 base short and J 4 bases short, with 6 bases between. The CDR3 is made up of 13 amino acids. CDR3 DNA: TGTGCCAGCAGTTTAGGGGCGGCAGATACGCAGTATTTT. It codes for CASSLGAADTQYF.

In this sample, this clonotype turned up a few times. Written as DNA, the CDR3 is TGCGCCAGCAGCACCAGACTAGCGGAGCAGTTCTTC. As protein: CASSTRLAEQFF. The V and J genes are TRBV5-1 and TRBJ2-1, with 8 bases matching TRBD2. CDR3 length: 12 residues. The germline V gene has CDR1 SGHRS and CDR2 YFSETQ. V was clipped by 4 bases and J by 10 bases; unmatched bases: 4.

The J gene is TRBJ1-1, the V gene TRBV5-1; 9 bases agree with TRBD1. Germline V gives CDR1 SGHRS, CDR2 YFSETQ. The V and J ends lost 4 bases and 1 base, in that order; junction bases with no gene match: 5. This CDR3 spans 15 amino acids. The CDR3 DNA is TGCGCCAGCAGCCTACGGGACAGGGCGAACACTGAAGCTTTCTTT. Encoded protein: CASSLRDRANTEAFF.

The V call is TRBV12-3 or TRBV12-4, the J call TRBJ2-3; the match to TRBD2 covers 8 bases. Trimming cost V 6 bases and J 4 bases; bases outside gene matches: 9. This CDR3 is 15 amino acids long. The CDR3, as DNA: TGTGCCAGCAGAACCGGGACTAGTGTCGCAGATACGCAGTATTTT. This gives the protein CASRTGTSVADTQYF.

The rearrangement uses TRBV10-1 and TRBJ1-5; 8 nucleotides align to TRBD1. The V gene's germline CDR1 is WNHNN and CDR2 SYGVQD (reference sequence). V lost 7 bases to trimming and J lost 2 bases; unmatched junction nucleotides: 1. This CDR3 comprises 13 residues. CDR3 sequence: CASKDRGNQPQHF. The CDR3 DNA reads TGCGCCAGCAAGGACAGGGGCAATCAGCCCCAGCATTTT.

This clonotype was recorded a few times. DNA for the CDR3: TGCAGTGCTCATAGACAGGGGATACAAGAGACCCAGTACTTC. Translation: CSAHRQGIQETQYF. The genes are TRBV20-1 and TRBJ2-5; TRBD1 aligns across 8 bases. Germline CDR1 is DFQATT and CDR2 is SNEGSKA (reference sequence). The junction had 7 bases not matched to a gene; V was cut back by 5 bases and J by 2 bases. The CDR3 is made up of 14 amino acids.

The V and J genes are TRBV20-1 and TRBJ2-3; 11 nucleotides align to TRBD2. The CDR3 consists of 15 residues. J was trimmed by 6 bases and V by 3 bases; bases with no gene match: 8. Germline-derived CDR1 and CDR2 are DFQATT and SNEGSKA (reference sequence). Written as DNA, the CDR3 is TGCAGTGCTAGGGGGACTAGCGGATTGGGTGATACGCAGTATTTT. Encoded protein: CSARGTSGLGDTQYF.

This chain connects TRBV19 to TRBJ2-7; 12 bases match TRBD2. This CDR3 contains 16 residues. Germline loops: CDR1 LNHDA, CDR2 SQIVND (reference sequence). The trim removed 6 bases at V and 3 bases at J, leaving 9 bases unmatched. CDR3 sequence reads: CASSPRTSGTFYEQYF. The CDR3 coding sequence is TGTGCCAGTAGCCCTCGGACTAGCGGGACCTTCTACGAGCAGTACTTC.

The table lists this clonotype with a few counts. This chain links TRBV5-1 with TRBJ2-7, with TRBD2 matching 15 bases. V lost 3 bases to trimming and J lost 1 base; unmatched junction nucleotides: 5. The germline V gene encodes CDR1 SGHRS and CDR2 YFSETQ. CDR3 size: 17 residues. The CDR3 spells CASSWGTSGRSSYEQYF. The DNA for the CDR3 is TGCGCCAGCAGCTGGGGGACTAGCGGGAGGTCTTCCTACGAGCAGTACTTC.

J is TRBJ2-6 and V is TRBV5-1, with unresolved D. Trimming cost V 0 bases and J 0 bases, with 7 bases left between them. CDR1 SGHRS and CDR2 YFSETQ come from the germline V gene. The CDR3 spans 16 residues. The CDR3 bases are TGCGCCAGCAGCTTGGGGCTCATCTCTGGGGCCAACGTCCTGACTTTC. It specifies CASSLGLISGANVLTF.

A few counts support this clonotype. This chain joins TRBV5-6 and TRBJ2-7, with D possibly TRBD2 on 5 matching bases. V lost 0 bases, J lost 7 bases, and 11 bases lay in between. Germline V gene sequence: CDR1 SGHDT, CDR2 YYEEEE. The CDR3 has 13 residues. The CDR3 protein is CASSLEGRGEQYF. The CDR3 nucleotides are TGTGCCAGCAGCTTGGAAGGACGGGGAGAGCAGTACTTC.

The chain carries TRBV5-1 and TRBJ1-2; no clear D gene. Looked up from germline, CDR1 is SGHRS and CDR2 is YFSETQ. The V end lost 0 bases, the J end lost 1 base, and 7 bases lay between the germline ends. This CDR3 has 14 residues. CDR3 nucleotide sequence: TGCGCCAGCAGCTTGGTCGGGGATAACTATGGCTACACCTTC. It yields the protein CASSLVGDNYGYTF.

J is TRBJ2-1 and V is TRBV24-1; no definite D call. The V and J ends lost 1 base and 9 bases respectively, with 9 bases between them. The CDR3 covers 13 residues. Germline CDR1 KGHDR, CDR2 SFDVKD. CDR3 bases: TGTGCCACCAGTGATTTTCTTACGGGTGAGCAGTTCTTC. This translates into CATSDFLTGEQFF.

The chain employs TRBV25-1 and TRBJ1-4; tentative D call: TRBD1 (6 bases). The germline V gene has CDR1 MGHDK and CDR2 SYGVNS. The CDR3 has 14 amino acids. Trimming removed 4 bases at V and 6 bases at J, with 12 bases between. The CDR3 spells CASSATGMDEKLFF. As DNA, the CDR3 is TGTGCCAGCAGTGCAACAGGGATGGATGAAAAACTGTTTTTT.

This clonotype was detected only a few times. V and J are TRBV9 and TRBJ2-2; weak D call: TRBD2 (6 bases). V gave up 2 bases and J gave up 0 bases, with 8 bases separating them. The CDR3 is made up of 15 amino acids. Germline CDR1 SGDLS, CDR2 YYNGEE. In DNA form, the CDR3 reads TGTGCCAGCAGCGTTAGCGGAACGAACACCGGGGAGCTGTTTTTT. Translation: CASSVSGTNTGELFF.

This chain uses TRBV5-1 with TRBJ2-1; D perhaps matches TRBD1 (6 bases). CDR1 is SGHRS and CDR2 is YFSETQ in the germline V gene. The germline V and J ends were trimmed by 4 bases and 7 bases, with 18 bases remaining between them. The length of the CDR3 is 15 residues. The CDR3, as DNA: TGCGCCAGCAGCACCGGACAGCAAAGGTATAATGAGCAGTTCTTC. Translating it yields CASSTGQQRYNEQFF.

This clonotype was found a few times. The CDR3, as DNA: TGTGCCAGCAAGGGTTTACTCGGGAGCTCCTACGAGCAGTACTTC. Amino acid sequence: CASKGLLGSSYEQYF. The chain carries TRBV28 and TRBJ2-7, with D perhaps TRBD2 (6 bases). V was trimmed by 7 bases and J by 0 bases, leaving 16 bases between them. The CDR3 spans 15 residues. Germline V lookup: CDR1 MDHEN, CDR2 SYDVKM. The full variable domain, in which reference TRBV28 and TRBJ2-7 provide the parts outside the CDR3, is DVKVTQSSRYLVKRTGEKVFLECVQDMDHENMFWYRQDPGLGLRLIYFSYDVKMKEKGDIPEGYSVSREKKERFSLILESASTNQTSMYLCASKGLLGSSYEQYFGPGTRLTVT.

This clonotype has just a few counts. The rearrangement links TRBV5-6 to TRBJ2-7; either TRBD1 or TRBD2 may supply D (5 bases each). Per the germline V gene, CDR1 is SGHDT and CDR2 is YYEEEE. The CDR3 covers 16 residues. Trimming shortened V by 3 bases and J by 1 base, and 17 bases separated the two germline ends. DNA for the CDR3: TGTGCCAGCAGCTCCACCCGGGACCGACGATCCTACGAGCAGTACTTC. Translated, it gives CASSSTRDRRSYEQYF. The full variable domain, completed using reference TRBV5-6 and TRBJ2-7, is DAGVTQSPTHLIKTRGQQVTLRCSPKSGHDTVSWYQQALGQGPQFIFQYYEEEERQRGNFPDRFSGHQFPNYSSELNVNALLLGDSALYLCASSSTRDRRSYEQYFGPGTRLTVT.

This chain joins TRBV5-1 and TRBJ2-5; 7 bases line up with TRBD1. Germline V gene lookup returns CDR1 SGHRS and CDR2 YFSETQ. V shed 6 bases, J shed 5 bases, and the junction held 7 bases outside the gene matches. This CDR3 spans 13 amino acids. The CDR3 loop is CASKEGGGETQYF. The CDR3 nucleotides read TGCGCCAGCAAGGAAGGGGGCGGTGAGACCCAGTACTTC.

The gene calls are TRBV5-1 and TRBJ2-7; D might be TRBD1 (5 bases). The CDR3 is 14 amino acids. Trimming removed 0 bases from V and 3 bases from J, with 10 bases in between. CDR1 is SGHRS, CDR2 YFSETQ, per germline. Here the CDR3 reads CASSLEGFNYEQYF. CDR3 nucleotide sequence: TGCGCCAGCAGCTTGGAGGGGTTTAACTACGAGCAGTACTTC.

The V gene is TRBV3-1, the J gene TRBJ2-7; 8 bases fit TRBD2. V was clipped by 1 base and J by 5 bases; unmatched bases: 7. Germline V gene lookup returns CDR1 LGHDT and CDR2 YNNKEL (reference sequence). The CDR3 contains 15 residues. The CDR3 sequence: CASSQVAGGNDEQYF. CDR3 sequence (DNA): TGTGCCAGCAGCCAAGTTGCGGGAGGAAACGACGAGCAGTACTTC.

This clonotype was recorded a few times. The chain couples TRBV10-3 to TRBJ2-2; the match to TRBD2 covers 7 bases. Per germline, CDR1 ENHRY and CDR2 SYGVKD. The CDR3 is made up of 15 amino acids. V gave up 10 bases and J gave up 7 bases; unmatched junction bases: 15. In DNA, the CDR3 is TGTGCCACGACCGGACGGGCGGGAGTGAGCGGGGAGCTGTTTTTT. Protein sequence: CATTGRAGVSGELFF.

This clonotype was counted a few times. The genes are TRBV12-3 or TRBV12-4 and TRBJ1-1; the D gene is possibly TRBD1 (5 bases). Deletions cut 5 bases from V and 0 bases from J, with 13 bases between. The CDR3 extends over 15 amino acids. The CDR3 nucleotides are TGTGCCAGCAGTCACGCCGGGACGGTGAACACTGAAGCTTTCTTT. Residues: CASSHAGTVNTEAFF.

The V call is TRBV7-9, the J call TRBJ1-2; D is possibly TRBD1 (5 bases). The CDR3 spans 14 residues. Germline V gene sequence: CDR1 SEHNR, CDR2 FQNEAQ (reference sequence). V shed 3 bases and J shed 8 bases, with 16 bases lying between them. DNA of the CDR3: TGTGCCAGCAGCTTTTCGAGTGGGGGAGAGGGCTACACCTTC. It translates to CASSFSSGGEGYTF.